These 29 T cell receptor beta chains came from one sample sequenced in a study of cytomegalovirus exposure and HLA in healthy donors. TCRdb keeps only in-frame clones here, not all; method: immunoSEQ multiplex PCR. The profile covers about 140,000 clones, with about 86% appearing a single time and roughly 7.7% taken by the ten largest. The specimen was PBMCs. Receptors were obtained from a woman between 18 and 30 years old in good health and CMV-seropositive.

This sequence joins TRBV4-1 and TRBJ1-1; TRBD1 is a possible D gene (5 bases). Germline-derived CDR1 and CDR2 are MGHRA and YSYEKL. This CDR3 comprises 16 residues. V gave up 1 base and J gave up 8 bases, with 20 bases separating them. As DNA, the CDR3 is TGCGCCAGCAGCCAAGGGGGACGAGCGGGGGGAGTAGAAGCTTTCTTT. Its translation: CASSQGGRAGGVEAFF.

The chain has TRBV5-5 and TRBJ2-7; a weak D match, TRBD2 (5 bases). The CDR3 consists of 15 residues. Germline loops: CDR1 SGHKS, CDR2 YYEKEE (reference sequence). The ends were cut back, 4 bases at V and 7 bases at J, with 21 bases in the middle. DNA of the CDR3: TGTGCCAGCAGCCTTGGGTCCCTCACTACGGGGGAGCAGTACTTC. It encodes CASSLGSLTTGEQYF.

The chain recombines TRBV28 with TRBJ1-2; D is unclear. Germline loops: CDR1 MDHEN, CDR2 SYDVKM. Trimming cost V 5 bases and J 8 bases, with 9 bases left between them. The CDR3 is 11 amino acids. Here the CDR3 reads CASSTRQGYTF. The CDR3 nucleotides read TGTGCCAGCAGTACTAGACAAGGCTACACCTTC.

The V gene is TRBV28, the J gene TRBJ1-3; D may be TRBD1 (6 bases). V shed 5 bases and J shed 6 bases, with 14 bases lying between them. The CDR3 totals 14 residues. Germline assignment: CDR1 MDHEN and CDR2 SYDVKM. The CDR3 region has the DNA TGTGCCAGCAGTCCTTGGGGGGGCGTAAACACCATATATTTT. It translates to CASSPWGGVNTIYF.

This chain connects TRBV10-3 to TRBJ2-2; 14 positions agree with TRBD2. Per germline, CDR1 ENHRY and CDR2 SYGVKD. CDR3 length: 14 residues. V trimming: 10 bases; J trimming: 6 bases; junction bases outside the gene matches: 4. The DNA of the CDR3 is TGTGCCACCCGACTAGCGGGGGGGGCCGGGGAGCTGTTTTTT. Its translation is CATRLAGGAGELFF.

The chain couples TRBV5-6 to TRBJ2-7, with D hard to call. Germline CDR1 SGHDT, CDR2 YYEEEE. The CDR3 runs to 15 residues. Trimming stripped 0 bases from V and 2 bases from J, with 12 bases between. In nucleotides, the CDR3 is TGTGCCAGCAGCTTGGGCCTCGAGGTAACCTACGAGCAGTACTTC. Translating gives CASSLGLEVTYEQYF.

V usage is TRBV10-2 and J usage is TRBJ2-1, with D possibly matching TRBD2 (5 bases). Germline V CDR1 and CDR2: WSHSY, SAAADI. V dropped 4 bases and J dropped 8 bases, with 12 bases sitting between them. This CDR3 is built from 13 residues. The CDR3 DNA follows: TGCGCCAGCAGTGGAACTAGTTGGTATGAGCAGTTCTTC. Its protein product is CASSGTSWYEQFF.

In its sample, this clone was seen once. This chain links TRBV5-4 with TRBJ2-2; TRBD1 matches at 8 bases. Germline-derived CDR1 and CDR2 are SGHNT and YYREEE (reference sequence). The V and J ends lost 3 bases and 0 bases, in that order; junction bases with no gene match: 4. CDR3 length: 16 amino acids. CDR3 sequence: CASSSRTGTNTGELFF. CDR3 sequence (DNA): TGTGCCAGCAGCTCCCGGACAGGGACGAACACCGGGGAGCTGTTTTTT.

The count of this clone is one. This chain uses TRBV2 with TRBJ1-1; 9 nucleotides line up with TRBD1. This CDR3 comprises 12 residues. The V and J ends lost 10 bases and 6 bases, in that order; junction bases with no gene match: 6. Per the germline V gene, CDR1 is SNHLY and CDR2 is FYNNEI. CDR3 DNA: TGTGCCACCCAGACAGGGGGAGCTGAAGCTTTCTTT. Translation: CATQTGGAEAFF.

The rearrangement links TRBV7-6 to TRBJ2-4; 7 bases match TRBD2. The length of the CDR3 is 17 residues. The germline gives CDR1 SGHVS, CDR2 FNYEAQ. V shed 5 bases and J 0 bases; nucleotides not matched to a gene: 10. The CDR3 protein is CASSPYGTTIAKNIQYF. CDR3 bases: TGTGCCAGCAGCCCTTACGGGACTACGATAGCCAAAAACATTCAGTACTTC.

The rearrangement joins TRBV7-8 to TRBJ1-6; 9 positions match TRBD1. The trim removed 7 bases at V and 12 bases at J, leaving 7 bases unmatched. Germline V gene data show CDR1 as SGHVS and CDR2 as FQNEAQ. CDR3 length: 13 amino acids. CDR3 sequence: CASTGTGSLPLHF. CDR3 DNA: TGTGCCAGCACCGGGACAGGGTCTTTACCCCTCCACTTT.

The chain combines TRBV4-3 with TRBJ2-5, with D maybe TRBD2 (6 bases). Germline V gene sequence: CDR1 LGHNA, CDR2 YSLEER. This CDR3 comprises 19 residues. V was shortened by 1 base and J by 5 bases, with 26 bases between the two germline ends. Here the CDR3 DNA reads TGCGCCAGCAGCCAAGGACCCACAACTTTAACGGTCGGAGGGGAGACCCAGTACTTC. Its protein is CASSQGPTTLTVGGETQYF.

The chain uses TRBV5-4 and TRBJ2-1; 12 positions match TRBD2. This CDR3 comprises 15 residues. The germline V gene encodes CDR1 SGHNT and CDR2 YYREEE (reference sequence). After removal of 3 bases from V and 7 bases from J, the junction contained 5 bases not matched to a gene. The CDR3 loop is CASSWLAGGQNEQFF. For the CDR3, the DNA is TGTGCCAGCAGCTGGCTAGCGGGGGGGCAGAATGAGCAGTTCTTC.

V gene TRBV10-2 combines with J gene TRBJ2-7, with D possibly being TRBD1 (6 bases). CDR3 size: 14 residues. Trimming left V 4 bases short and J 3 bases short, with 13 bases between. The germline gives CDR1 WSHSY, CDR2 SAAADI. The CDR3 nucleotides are TGCGCCAGCAGTGTTGCAGGGGCTGTCTACGAGCAGTACTTC. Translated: CASSVAGAVYEQYF.

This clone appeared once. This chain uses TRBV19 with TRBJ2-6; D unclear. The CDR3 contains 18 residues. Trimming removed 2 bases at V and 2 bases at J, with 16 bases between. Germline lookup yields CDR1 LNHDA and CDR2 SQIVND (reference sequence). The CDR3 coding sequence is TGTGCCAGTAGTATAAAGGAGCATCTCCTAACTGGGGCCAACGTCCTGACTTTC. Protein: CASSIKEHLLTGANVLTF.

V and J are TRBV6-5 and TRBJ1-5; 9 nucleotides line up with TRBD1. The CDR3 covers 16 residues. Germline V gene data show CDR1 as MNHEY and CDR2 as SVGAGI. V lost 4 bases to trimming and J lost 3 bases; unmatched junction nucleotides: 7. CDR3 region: CASSSDRGVLNQPQHF. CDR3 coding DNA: TGTGCCAGCAGTTCGGACAGGGGTGTCCTCAATCAGCCCCAGCATTTT.

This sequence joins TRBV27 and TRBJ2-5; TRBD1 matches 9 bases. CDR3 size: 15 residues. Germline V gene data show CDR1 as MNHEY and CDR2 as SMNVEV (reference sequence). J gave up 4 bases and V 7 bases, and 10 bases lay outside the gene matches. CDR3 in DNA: TGTGCCAGCACCACATTCCGGGACAGGGCAGAGACCCAGTACTTC. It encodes CASTTFRDRAETQYF.

The CDR3 spells CASSPTGRYEQYF. DNA of the CDR3: TGTGCCAGCAGCCCTACAGGGCGCTACGAGCAGTACTTC. This chain links TRBV7-3 with TRBJ2-7; TRBD1 is a possible D gene (6 bases). The CDR3 sequence is 13 residues long. Trimming pared 5 bases from V and 3 bases from J, leaving 11 bases between. The germline V gene has CDR1 SGHTA and CDR2 FQGTGA.

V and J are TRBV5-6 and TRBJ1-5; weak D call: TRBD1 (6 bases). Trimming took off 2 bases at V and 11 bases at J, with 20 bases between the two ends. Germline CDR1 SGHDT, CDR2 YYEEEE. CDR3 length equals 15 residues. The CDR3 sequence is CASSFGGAGAQTQHF. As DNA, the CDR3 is TGTGCCAGCAGCTTTGGGGGGGCGGGGGCCCAAACCCAGCATTTT.

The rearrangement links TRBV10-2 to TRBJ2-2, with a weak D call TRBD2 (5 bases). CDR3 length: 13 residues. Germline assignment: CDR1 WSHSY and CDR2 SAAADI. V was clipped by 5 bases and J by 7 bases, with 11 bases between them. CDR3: CASSNTRIGELFF. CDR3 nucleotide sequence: TGCGCCAGCAGTAACACTAGAATCGGGGAGCTGTTTTTT.

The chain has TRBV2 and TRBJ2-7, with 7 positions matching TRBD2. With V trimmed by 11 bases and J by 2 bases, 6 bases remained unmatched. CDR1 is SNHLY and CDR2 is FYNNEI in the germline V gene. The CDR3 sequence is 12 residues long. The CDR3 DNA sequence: TGTGCCGGGGGGGGGAGTACCTACGAGCAGTACTTC. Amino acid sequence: CAGGGSTYEQYF.

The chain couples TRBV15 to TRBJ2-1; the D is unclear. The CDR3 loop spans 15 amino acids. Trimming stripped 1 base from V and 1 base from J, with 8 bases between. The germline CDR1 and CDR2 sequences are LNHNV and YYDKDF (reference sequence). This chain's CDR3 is CATSRVTTSYNEQFF. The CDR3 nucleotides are TGTGCCACCAGCAGAGTTACTACATCCTACAATGAGCAGTTCTTC.

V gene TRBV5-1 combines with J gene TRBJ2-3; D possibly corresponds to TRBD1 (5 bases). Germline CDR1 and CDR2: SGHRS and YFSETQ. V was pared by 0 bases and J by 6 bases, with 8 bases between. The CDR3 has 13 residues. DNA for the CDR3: TGCGCCAGCAGCTTGGGGCAGGGTGATACGCAGTATTTT. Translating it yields CASSLGQGDTQYF.

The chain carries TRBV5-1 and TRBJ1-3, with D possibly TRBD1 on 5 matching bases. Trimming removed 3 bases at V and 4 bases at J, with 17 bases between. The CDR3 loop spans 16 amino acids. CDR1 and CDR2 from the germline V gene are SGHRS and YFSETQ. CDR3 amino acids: CASSWETGSNGNTIYF. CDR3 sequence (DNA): TGCGCCAGCAGCTGGGAAACAGGCAGTAACGGAAACACCATATATTTT.

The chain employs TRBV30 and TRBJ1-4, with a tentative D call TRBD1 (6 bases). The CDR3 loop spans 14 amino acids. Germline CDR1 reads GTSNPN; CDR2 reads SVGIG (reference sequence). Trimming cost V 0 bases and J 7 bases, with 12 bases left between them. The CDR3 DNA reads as TGTGCCTGGAGTGTACAGGGCAGTGGTGAAAAACTGTTTTTT. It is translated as CAWSVQGSGEKLFF.

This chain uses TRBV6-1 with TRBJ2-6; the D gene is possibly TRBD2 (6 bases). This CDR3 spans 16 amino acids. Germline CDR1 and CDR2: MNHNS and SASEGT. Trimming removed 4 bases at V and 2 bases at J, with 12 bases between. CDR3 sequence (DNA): TGTGCCAGCAGTGCCCTGGGACTCACTGGGGCCAACGTCCTGACTTTC. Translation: CASSALGLTGANVLTF.

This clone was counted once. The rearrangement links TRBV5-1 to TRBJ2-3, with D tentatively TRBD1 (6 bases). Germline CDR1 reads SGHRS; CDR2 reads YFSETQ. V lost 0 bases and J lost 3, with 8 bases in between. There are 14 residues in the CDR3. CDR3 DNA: TGCGCCAGCAGCTTGGAGAGGGGGACAGATACGCAGTATTTT. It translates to CASSLERGTDTQYF.

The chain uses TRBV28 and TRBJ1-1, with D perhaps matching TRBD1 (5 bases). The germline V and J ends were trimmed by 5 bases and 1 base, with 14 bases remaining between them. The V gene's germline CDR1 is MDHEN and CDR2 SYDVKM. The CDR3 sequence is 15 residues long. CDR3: CASSPPQTANTEAFF. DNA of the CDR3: TGTGCCAGCAGTCCCCCCCAGACAGCGAACACTGAAGCTTTCTTT. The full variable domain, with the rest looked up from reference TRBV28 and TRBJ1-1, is DVKVTQSSRYLVKRTGEKVFLECVQDMDHENMFWYRQDPGLGLRLIYFSYDVKMKEKGDIPEGYSVSREKKERFSLILESASTNQTSMYLCASSPPQTANTEAFFGQGTRLTVV.

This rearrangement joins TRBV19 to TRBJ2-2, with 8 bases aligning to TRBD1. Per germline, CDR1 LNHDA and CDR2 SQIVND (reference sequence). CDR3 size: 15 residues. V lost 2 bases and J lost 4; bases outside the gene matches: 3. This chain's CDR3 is CASSIRQGSTGELFF. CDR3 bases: TGTGCCAGTAGTATACGACAGGGGTCCACCGGGGAGCTGTTTTTT.